These 6 T cell receptor beta chains originate from one sample sequenced in a study of T cell responses to AZD1222 COVID-19 vaccine. TCRdb's table, derived via immunoSEQ multiplex PCR, lists solely in-frame clones and lacks some. The profile shows more than 85,000 clones, about four fifths of them singletons. The source was peripheral blood, collected 28 days after the second AZD1222 dose. All receptors come from an adult who received the AZD1222 COVID-19 vaccine.

V gene TRBV19 combines with J gene TRBJ2-7; 11 bases are shared with TRBD1. V trimming: 6 bases; J trimming: 6 bases; junction bases outside the gene matches: 4. From germline, CDR1 is LNHDA and CDR2 SQIVND (reference sequence). CDR3 length: 13 amino acids. The CDR3 DNA follows: TGTGCCAGTAGCCCCGGACAGGGGGCCGAGCAGTACTTC. Residues: CASSPGQGAEQYF.

The gene calls are TRBV9 and TRBJ1-2, with D unresolved. The CDR3 is made up of 13 amino acids. CDR1 and CDR2 (germline): SGDLS, YYNGEE. V was clipped by 4 bases and J by 7 bases, with 14 bases between them. CDR3 sequence: CASSLSGRGGYTF. As DNA, the CDR3 is TGTGCCAGCAGCCTCAGTGGAAGAGGTGGCTACACCTTC.

The table lists this clone with a count of one. The J gene is TRBJ1-2, the V gene TRBV14; D is ambiguous. The V and J ends lost 1 base and 7 bases respectively, with 10 bases between them. The CDR3 covers 13 residues. From germline, CDR1 is SGHDN and CDR2 FVKESK. CDR3 sequence: CASSQAGGFGYTF. The CDR3 DNA reads TGTGCCAGCAGCCAAGCAGGAGGGTTTGGCTACACCTTC.

J is TRBJ1-5 and V is TRBV18; D is uncertain. This CDR3 contains 15 residues. The germline V gene encodes CDR1 KGHSH and CDR2 LQKENI. The V end lost 3 bases, the J end lost 0 bases, and 9 bases lay between the germline ends. In nucleotides, the CDR3 is TGTGCCAGCTCACCGCAGGACGGTAGCAATCAGCCCCAGCATTTT. It codes for CASSPQDGSNQPQHF.

V gene TRBV19 combines with J gene TRBJ2-3; D uncertain. V lost 6 bases and J lost 1, with 11 bases in between. The CDR3 has 14 amino acids. From germline, CDR1 is LNHDA and CDR2 SQIVND (reference sequence). The CDR3 loop is CASSISGGTDTQYF. In DNA form, the CDR3 reads TGTGCCAGTAGCATTAGTGGTGGCACAGATACGCAGTATTTT.

Of note for this clone: The same CDR3 arises from other DNA sequences in this sample as well. This chain joins TRBV25-1 and TRBJ1-2, with 7 bases lining up with TRBD1. In germline, CDR1 is MGHDK, CDR2 SYGVNS. The V gene end was trimmed by 3 bases and the J gene end by 6 bases; junction bases not matched to a gene: 1. This CDR3 is built from 12 residues. The CDR3 DNA sequence: TGTGCCAGCAGTGATCAGGGGGATGGCTACACCTTC. Encoded protein: CASSDQGDGYTF.